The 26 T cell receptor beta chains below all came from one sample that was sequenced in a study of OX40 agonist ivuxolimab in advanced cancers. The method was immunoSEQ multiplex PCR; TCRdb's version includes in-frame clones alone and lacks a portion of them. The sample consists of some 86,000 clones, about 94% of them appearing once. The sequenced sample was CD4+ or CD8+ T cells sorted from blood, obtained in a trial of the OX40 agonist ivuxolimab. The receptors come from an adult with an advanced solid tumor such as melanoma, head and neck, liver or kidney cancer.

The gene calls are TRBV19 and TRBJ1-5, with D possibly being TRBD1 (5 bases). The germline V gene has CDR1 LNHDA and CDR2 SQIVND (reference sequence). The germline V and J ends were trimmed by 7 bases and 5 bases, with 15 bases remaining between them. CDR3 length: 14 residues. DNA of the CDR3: TGTGCCAGTATTGGGGCGGACATCTATCAGCCCCAGCATTTT. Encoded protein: CASIGADIYQPQHF.

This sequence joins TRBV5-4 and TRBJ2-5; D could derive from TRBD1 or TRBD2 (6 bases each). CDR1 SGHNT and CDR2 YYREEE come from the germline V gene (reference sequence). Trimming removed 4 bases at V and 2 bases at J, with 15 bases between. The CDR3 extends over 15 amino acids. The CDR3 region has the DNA TGTGCCAGCAGCGGAGGGGGATTGGGACAAGAGACCCAGTACTTC. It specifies CASSGGGLGQETQYF.

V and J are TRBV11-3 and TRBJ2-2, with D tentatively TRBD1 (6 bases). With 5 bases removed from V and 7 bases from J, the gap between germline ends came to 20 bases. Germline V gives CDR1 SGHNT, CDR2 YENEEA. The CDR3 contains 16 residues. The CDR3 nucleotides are TGTGCCAGCAGCCCCCGCACCGAGGGGGTCGGCGGGGAGCTGTTTTTT. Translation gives CASSPRTEGVGGELFF.

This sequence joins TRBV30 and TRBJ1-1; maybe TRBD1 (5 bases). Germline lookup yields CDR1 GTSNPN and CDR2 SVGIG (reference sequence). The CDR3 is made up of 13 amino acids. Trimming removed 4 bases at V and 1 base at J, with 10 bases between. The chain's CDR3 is CAWTHGGNTEAFF. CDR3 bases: TGTGCCTGGACGCATGGGGGGAACACTGAAGCTTTCTTT. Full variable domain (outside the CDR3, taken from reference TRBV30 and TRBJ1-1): SQTIHQWPATLVQPVGSPLSLECTVEGTSNPNLYWYRQAAGRGLQLLFYSVGIGQISSEVPQNLSASRPQDRQFILSSKKLLLSDSGFYLCAWTHGGNTEAFFGQGTRLTVV.

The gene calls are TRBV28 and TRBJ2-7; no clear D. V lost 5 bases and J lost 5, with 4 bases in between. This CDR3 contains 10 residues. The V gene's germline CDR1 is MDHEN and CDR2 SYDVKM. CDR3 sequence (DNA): TGTGCCAGCAGTCAACACGAGCAGTACTTC. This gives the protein CASSQHEQYF.

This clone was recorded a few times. The CDR3 DNA reads as TGTGCCACTACAGGGGGCTCGATGAACACTGAAGCTTTCTTT. Translating gives CATTGGSMNTEAFF. V and J are TRBV19 and TRBJ1-1; TRBD1 agrees at 9 bases. CDR1 is LNHDA and CDR2 is SQIVND in the germline V gene (reference sequence). The CDR3 is made up of 14 amino acids. After removal of 10 bases from V and 0 bases from J, the junction contained 6 bases not matched to a gene.

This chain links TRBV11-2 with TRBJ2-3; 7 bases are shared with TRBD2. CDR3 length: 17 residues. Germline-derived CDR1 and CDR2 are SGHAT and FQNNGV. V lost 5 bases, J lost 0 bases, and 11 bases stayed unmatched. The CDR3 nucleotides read TGTGCCAGCAGCCACGGACTAGTCCACCGGAGCACAGATACGCAGTATTTT. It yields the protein CASSHGLVHRSTDTQYF.

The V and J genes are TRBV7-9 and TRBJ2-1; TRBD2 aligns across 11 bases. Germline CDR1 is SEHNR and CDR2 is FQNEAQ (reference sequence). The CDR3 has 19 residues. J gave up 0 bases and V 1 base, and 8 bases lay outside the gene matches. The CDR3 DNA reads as TGTGCCAGCAGCTTAGATTTCGGGCTAGCGGGAGGCTCCTACAATGAGCAGTTCTTC. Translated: CASSLDFGLAGGSYNEQFF.

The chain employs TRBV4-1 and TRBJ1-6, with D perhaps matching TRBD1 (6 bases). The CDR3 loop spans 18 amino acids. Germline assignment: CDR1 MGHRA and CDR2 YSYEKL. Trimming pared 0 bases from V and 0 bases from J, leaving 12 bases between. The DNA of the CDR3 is TGCGCCAGCAGCCAAGATCCCCAGGGGCCCTCCTATAATTCACCCCTCCACTTT. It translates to CASSQDPQGPSYNSPLHF.

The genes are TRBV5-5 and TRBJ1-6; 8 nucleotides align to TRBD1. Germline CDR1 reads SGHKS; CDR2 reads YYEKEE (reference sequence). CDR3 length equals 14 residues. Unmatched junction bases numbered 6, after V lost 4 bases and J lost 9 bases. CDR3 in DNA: TGTGCCAGCAGCGGCAGGGGGCAGGGTTCACCCCTCCACTTT. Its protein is CASSGRGQGSPLHF. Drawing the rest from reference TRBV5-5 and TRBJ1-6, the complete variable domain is DAGVTQSPTHLIKTRGQQVTLRCSPISGHKSVSWYQQVLGQGPQFIFQYYEKEERGRGNFPDRFSARQFPNYSSELNVNALLLGDSALYLCASSGRGQGSPLHFGNGTRLTVT.

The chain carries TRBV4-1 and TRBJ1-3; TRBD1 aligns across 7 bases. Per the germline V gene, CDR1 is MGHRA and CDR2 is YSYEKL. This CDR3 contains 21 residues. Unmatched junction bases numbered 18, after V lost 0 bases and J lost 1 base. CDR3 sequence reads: CASSQESTGIIGIVSGNTIYF. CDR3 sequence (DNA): TGCGCCAGCAGCCAAGAATCGACAGGGATCATTGGGATCGTATCTGGAAACACCATATATTTT.

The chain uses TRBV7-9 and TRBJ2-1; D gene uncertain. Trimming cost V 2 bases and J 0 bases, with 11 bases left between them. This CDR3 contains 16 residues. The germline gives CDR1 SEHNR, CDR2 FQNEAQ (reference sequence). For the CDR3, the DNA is TGTGCCAGCAGCTTAACGGGCCTTAGCTCCTACAATGAGCAGTTCTTC. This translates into CASSLTGLSSYNEQFF.

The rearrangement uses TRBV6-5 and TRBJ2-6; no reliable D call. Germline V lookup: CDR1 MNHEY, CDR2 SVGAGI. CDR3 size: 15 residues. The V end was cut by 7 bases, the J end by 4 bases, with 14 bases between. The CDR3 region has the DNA TGTGCCAGCATCCCCAGAGCCGCCGGGGCCAACGTCCTGACTTTC. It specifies CASIPRAAGANVLTF.

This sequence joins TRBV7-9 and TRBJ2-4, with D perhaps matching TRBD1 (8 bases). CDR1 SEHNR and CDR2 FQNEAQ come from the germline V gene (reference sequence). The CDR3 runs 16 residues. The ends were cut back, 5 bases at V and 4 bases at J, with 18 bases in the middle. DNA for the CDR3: TGTGCCAGCAGCCTAGGACAGGGAGGGGAGAAAAACATTCAGTACTTC. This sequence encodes CASSLGQGGEKNIQYF.

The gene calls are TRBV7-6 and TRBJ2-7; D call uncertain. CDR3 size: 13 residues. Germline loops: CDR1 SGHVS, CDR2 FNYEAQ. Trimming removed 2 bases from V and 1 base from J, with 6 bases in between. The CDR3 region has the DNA TGTGCCAGCAGCTTAAGGGTTTCCTACGAGCAGTACTTC. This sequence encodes CASSLRVSYEQYF.

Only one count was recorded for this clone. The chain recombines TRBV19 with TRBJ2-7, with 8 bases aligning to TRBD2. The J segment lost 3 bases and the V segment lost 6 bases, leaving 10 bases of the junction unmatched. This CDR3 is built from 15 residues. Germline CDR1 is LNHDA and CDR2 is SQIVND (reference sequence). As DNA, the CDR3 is TGTGCCAGTAGCTCCGCGACGGGACTAGTCTACGAGCAGTACTTC. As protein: CASSSATGLVYEQYF.

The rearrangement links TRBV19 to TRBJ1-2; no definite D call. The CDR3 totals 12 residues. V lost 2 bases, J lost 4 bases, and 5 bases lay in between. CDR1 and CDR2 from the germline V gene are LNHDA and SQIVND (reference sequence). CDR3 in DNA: TGTGCCAGTAGTATATACAGCTATGGCTACACCTTC. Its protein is CASSIYSYGYTF.

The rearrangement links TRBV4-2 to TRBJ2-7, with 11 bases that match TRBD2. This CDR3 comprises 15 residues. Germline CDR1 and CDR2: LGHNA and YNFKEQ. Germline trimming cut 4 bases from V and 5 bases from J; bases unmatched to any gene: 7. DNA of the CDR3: TGTGCCAGCAGCCGCGTACTAGCGGGAGAAGACGAGCAGTACTTC. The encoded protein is CASSRVLAGEDEQYF.

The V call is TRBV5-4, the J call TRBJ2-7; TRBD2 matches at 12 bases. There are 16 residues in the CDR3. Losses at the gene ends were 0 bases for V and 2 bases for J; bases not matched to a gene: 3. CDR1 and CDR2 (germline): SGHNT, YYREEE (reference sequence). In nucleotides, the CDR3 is TGTGCCAGCAGCTTGGGACTAGCGGGAGACACCTACGAGCAGTACTTC. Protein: CASSLGLAGDTYEQYF.

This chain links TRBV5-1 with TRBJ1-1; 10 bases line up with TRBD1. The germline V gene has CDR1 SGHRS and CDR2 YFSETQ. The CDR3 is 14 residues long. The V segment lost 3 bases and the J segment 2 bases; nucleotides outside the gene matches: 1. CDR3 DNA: TGCGCCAGCAGCTCGACAGGGGGCAACACTGAAGCTTTCTTT. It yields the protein CASSSTGGNTEAFF.

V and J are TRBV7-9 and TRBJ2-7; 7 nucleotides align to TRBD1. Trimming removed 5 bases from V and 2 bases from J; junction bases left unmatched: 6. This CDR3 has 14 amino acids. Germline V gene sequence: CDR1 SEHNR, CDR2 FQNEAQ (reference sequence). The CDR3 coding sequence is TGTGCCAGCAGCCCTATAGGGGGCCCCTACGAGCAGTACTTC. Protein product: CASSPIGGPYEQYF.

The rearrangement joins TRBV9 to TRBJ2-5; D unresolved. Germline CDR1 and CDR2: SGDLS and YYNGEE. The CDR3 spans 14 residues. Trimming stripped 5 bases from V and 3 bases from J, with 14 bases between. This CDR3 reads CASSDGPREETQYF. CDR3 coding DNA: TGTGCCAGCAGTGACGGACCACGAGAAGAGACCCAGTACTTC.

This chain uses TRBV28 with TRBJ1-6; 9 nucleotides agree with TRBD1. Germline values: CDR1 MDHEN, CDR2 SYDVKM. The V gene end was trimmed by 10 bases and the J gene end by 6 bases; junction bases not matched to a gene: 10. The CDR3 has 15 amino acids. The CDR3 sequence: CATASYRGPNSPLHF. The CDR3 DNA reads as TGTGCCACCGCCTCTTACAGGGGGCCTAATTCACCCCTCCACTTT.

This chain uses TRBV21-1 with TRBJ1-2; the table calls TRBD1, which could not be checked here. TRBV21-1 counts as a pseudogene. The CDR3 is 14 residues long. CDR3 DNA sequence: TGTGCCAGCAGCAAAGGGGACAAGCACTATGGCTACACCTTC. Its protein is CASSKGDKHYGYTF.

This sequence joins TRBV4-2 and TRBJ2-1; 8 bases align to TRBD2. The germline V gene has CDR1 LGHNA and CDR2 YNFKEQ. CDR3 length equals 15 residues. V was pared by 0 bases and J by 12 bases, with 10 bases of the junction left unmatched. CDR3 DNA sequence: TGTGCCAGCAGCCAAGACGGTAGCGGGGCTCGATGGCAGTTCTTC. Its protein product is CASSQDGSGARWQFF.

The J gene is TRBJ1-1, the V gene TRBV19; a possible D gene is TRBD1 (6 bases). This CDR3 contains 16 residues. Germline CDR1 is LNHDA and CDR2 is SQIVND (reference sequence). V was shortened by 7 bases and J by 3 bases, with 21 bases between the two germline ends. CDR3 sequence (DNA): TGTGCCAGTACCCGGGGGAGAACAGGGCGGGACACTGAAGCTTTCTTT. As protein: CASTRGRTGRDTEAFF. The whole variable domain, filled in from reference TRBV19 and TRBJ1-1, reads DGGITQSPKYLFRKEGQNVTLSCEQNLNHDAMYWYRQDPGQGLRLIYYSQIVNDFQKGDIAEGYSVSREKKESFPLTVTSAQKNPTAFYLCASTRGRTGRDTEAFFGQGTRLTVV.